A single sample gave rise to the 29 T cell receptor beta chains below, sequenced in a study of long-term antiretroviral therapy in people with HIV. Assay version v3.0 of immunoSEQ was used, and it was run at survey level. Using immunoSEQ multiplex PCR, the repertoire was profiled, and TCRdb retains in-frame clones only, with some absent. Among 25,000 to 30,000 clones listed, roughly 90% were seen once. Specimen: unsorted PBMCs, collected 1.8 years after starting antiretroviral therapy. These receptor sequences come from a woman under 30 with HIV.

J is TRBJ2-1 and V is TRBV7-3, with TRBD2 as a possible D gene (7 bases). V lost 4 bases and J 5 bases, leaving 12 bases between the germline ends. The CDR3 is 14 amino acids. Germline CDR1 SGHTA, CDR2 FQGTGA. CDR3 nucleotides: TGTGCCAGCAGCTCCCCGGGGGGCAACAATGAGCAGTTCTTC. Its translation is CASSSPGGNNEQFF.

The chain recombines TRBV5-1 with TRBJ1-4; 10 bases map to TRBD1. Trimming cost V 2 bases and J 2 bases; bases outside gene matches: 12. Germline CDR1 and CDR2: SGHRS and YFSETQ. This CDR3 has 19 amino acids. CDR3 nucleotide sequence: TGCGCCAGCAGCTTAGGGACAGGGGATGTGTTTGGTACTAATGAAAAACTGTTTTTT. This codes for CASSLGTGDVFGTNEKLFF.

V usage is TRBV7-9 and J usage is TRBJ2-4; 8 positions match TRBD2. The CDR3 sequence is 13 residues long. The V gene end was trimmed by 5 bases and the J gene end by 8 bases; junction bases not matched to a gene: 5. Germline V gene sequence: CDR1 SEHNR, CDR2 FQNEAQ (reference sequence). CDR3 bases: TGTGCCAGCAGCGGACTAGCCCCAGACATTCAGTACTTC. Protein product: CASSGLAPDIQYF.

The chain has TRBV7-3 and TRBJ2-7; D ambiguous. The CDR3 spans 13 residues. Trimming pared 0 bases from V and 0 bases from J, leaving 3 bases between. Germline loops: CDR1 SGHTA, CDR2 FQGTGA. The CDR3, as DNA: TGTGCCAGCAGCTTAACGCCCTCCTACGAGCAGTACTTC. This encodes CASSLTPSYEQYF.

The chain combines TRBV2 with TRBJ2-7; possible D gene TRBD2, 5 bases. The CDR3 loop spans 15 amino acids. Germline CDR1 SNHLY, CDR2 FYNNEI. V lost 7 bases and J lost 0, with 16 bases in between. CDR3 amino acids: CASKLSSAGSYEQYF. CDR3 in DNA: TGTGCCAGCAAATTAAGTAGTGCGGGCTCCTACGAGCAGTACTTC. Using reference TRBV2 and TRBJ2-7 for the parts outside the CDR3, the full variable domain is EPEVTQTPSHQVTQMGQEVILRCVPISNHLYFYWYRQILGQKVEFLVSFYNNEISEKSEIFDDQFSVERPDGSNFTLKIRSTKLEDSAMYFCASKLSSAGSYEQYFGPGTRLTVT.

The chain uses TRBV27 and TRBJ2-2, with a tentative D call TRBD2 (6 bases). Trimming removed 3 bases from V and 3 bases from J, with 11 bases in between. This CDR3 contains 15 residues. The germline CDR1 and CDR2 sequences are MNHEY and SMNVEV (reference sequence). The CDR3 protein is CASSLVTSHTGELFF. DNA for the CDR3: TGTGCCAGCAGTTTGGTCACTAGCCACACCGGGGAGCTGTTTTTT.

The chain employs TRBV11-2 and TRBJ2-4; the D gene could be TRBD1 or TRBD2 (5 bases each). Germline lookup yields CDR1 SGHAT and CDR2 FQNNGV. Trimming shortened V by 1 base and J by 5 bases, and 9 bases separated the two germline ends. This CDR3 spans 14 amino acids. This CDR3 reads CASSLAGPQNIQYF. The CDR3 DNA follows: TGTGCCAGCAGCTTAGCGGGGCCGCAAAACATTCAGTACTTC. Full variable domain (remainder filled in from reference TRBV11-2 and TRBJ2-4): EAGVAQSPRYKIIEKRQSVAFWCNPISGHATLYWYQQILGQGPKLLIQFQNNGVVDDSQLPKDRFSAERLKGVDSTLKIQPAKLEDSAVYLCASSLAGPQNIQYFGAGTRLSVL.

The V call is TRBV9, the J call TRBJ2-7; 8 nucleotides align to TRBD1. V gave up 2 bases and J gave up 5 bases; unmatched junction bases: 9. This CDR3 has 15 amino acids. Germline lookup yields CDR1 SGDLS and CDR2 YYNGEE. CDR3 region: CASSVRGLQDDEQYF. CDR3 coding DNA: TGTGCCAGCAGCGTCAGGGGGCTGCAAGACGACGAGCAGTACTTC.

The chain links TRBV7-2 to TRBJ1-5; maybe TRBD1 (5 bases). CDR3 length: 16 residues. The germline V gene has CDR1 SGHTA and CDR2 FQGNSA. Trimming left V 1 base short and J 5 bases short, with 15 bases between. This CDR3 is CASSLDNAGWDQPQHF. CDR3 sequence (DNA): TGTGCCAGCAGCTTAGATAATGCAGGGTGGGATCAGCCCCAGCATTTT.

This clone was seen only a few times. The chain has TRBV7-8 and TRBJ2-1; D may be TRBD1 (6 bases). With 10 bases removed from V and 1 base from J, the gap between germline ends came to 14 bases. The CDR3 sequence is 14 residues long. CDR1 is SGHVS and CDR2 is FQNEAQ in the germline V gene. CDR3 in DNA: TGTGCCATAGCGAACAGGGAATCCTACAATGAGCAGTTCTTC. This sequence encodes CAIANRESYNEQFF.

V gene TRBV19 combines with J gene TRBJ1-2; D is uncertain. Trimming stripped 6 bases from V and 1 base from J, with 3 bases between. Germline V gene data show CDR1 as LNHDA and CDR2 as SQIVND (reference sequence). The CDR3 length is 11 residues. CDR3: CASRRNYGYTF. The CDR3 region has the DNA TGTGCCAGTAGGCGTAACTATGGCTACACCTTC.

This clone appeared a few times. Additional DNA sequences in this sample encode the identical CDR3. This sequence joins TRBV6-4 and TRBJ2-1; TRBD2 might be the D (5 bases). CDR1 is MRHNA, CDR2 SNTAGT, per germline. The CDR3 extends over 15 amino acids. The V end was cut by 0 bases, the J end by 0 bases, with 6 bases between. CDR3 nucleotides: TGTGCCAGCAGTGACTCGAGCGGCTCCTACAATGAGCAGTTCTTC. This codes for CASSDSSGSYNEQFF.

The chain has TRBV6-6 and TRBJ1-5; D not certain. V was cut by 8 bases and J by 7 bases, with 12 bases left in between. The CDR3 is 12 amino acids. Germline V gene sequence: CDR1 MNHNY, CDR2 SVGAGI (reference sequence). The chain's CDR3 is CASATPPQPQHF. Here the CDR3 DNA reads TGTGCCAGCGCCACCCCCCCCCAGCCCCAGCATTTT.

The rearrangement uses TRBV9 and TRBJ2-1; D ambiguous. From germline, CDR1 is SGDLS and CDR2 YYNGEE. The CDR3 contains 15 residues. V gave up 2 bases and J gave up 5 bases, with 14 bases separating them. The CDR3 DNA reads as TGTGCCAGCAGCGTTTCCCTCGGTCAAGACAATGAGCAGTTCTTC. This translates into CASSVSLGQDNEQFF.

The chain combines TRBV28 with TRBJ2-2; perhaps D is TRBD1 or TRBD2 (5 bases each). V was pared by 7 bases and J by 4 bases, with 13 bases between. CDR3 length: 14 amino acids. Germline loops: CDR1 MDHEN, CDR2 SYDVKM. The CDR3 DNA reads as TGTGCCAGCATCACATCCGGGACCACCGGGGAGCTGTTTTTT. Translated: CASITSGTTGELFF.

The V call is TRBV11-3, the J call TRBJ2-7; 8 bases line up with TRBD1. The germline V gene encodes CDR1 SGHNT and CDR2 YENEEA. The CDR3 has 13 residues. V shed 4 bases and J 1 base; nucleotides not matched to a gene: 0. The CDR3 protein is CASSWTGSYEQYF. The CDR3 DNA follows: TGTGCCAGCAGCTGGACAGGGTCCTACGAGCAGTACTTC. Drawing the rest from reference TRBV11-3 and TRBJ2-7, the complete variable domain is EAGVVQSPRYKIIEKKQPVAFWCNPISGHNTLYWYLQNLGQGPELLIRYENEEAVDDSQLPKDRFSAERLKGVDSTLKIQPAELGDSAVYLCASSWTGSYEQYFGPGTRLTVT.

The rearrangement links TRBV6-1 to TRBJ1-1, with 7 bases lining up with TRBD1. V dropped 6 bases and J dropped 0; count of bases not matched to a gene: 7. Germline V gene lookup returns CDR1 MNHNS and CDR2 SASEGT. This CDR3 is 15 amino acids long. CDR3 amino acids: CASRDVTGVNTEAFF. CDR3 nucleotides: TGTGCCAGCAGGGATGTAACAGGGGTGAACACTGAAGCTTTCTTT.

CDR3 coding DNA: TGTGCCAGCAGTTCCCTCTCCTTGCTCTTAGACTACGAGCAGTACTTC. It is translated as CASSSLSLLLDYEQYF. The V gene is TRBV27, the J gene TRBJ2-7; unclear D gene. The V and J ends lost 4 bases and 3 bases respectively, with 19 bases between them. The CDR3 loop spans 16 amino acids. Germline V lookup: CDR1 MNHEY, CDR2 SMNVEV (reference sequence).

The chain has TRBV18 and TRBJ2-7; D uncertain. Per germline, CDR1 KGHSH and CDR2 LQKENI. The CDR3 spans 14 residues. Trimming cost V 4 bases and J 2 bases, with 12 bases left between them. Here the CDR3 DNA reads TGTGCCAGCTCACAACCGAAGGTCCCCTACGAGCAGTACTTC. This translates into CASSQPKVPYEQYF. Full variable domain (rest looked up from reference TRBV18 and TRBJ2-7): NAGVMQNPRHLVRRRGQEARLRCSPMKGHSHVYWYRQLPEEGLKFMVYLQKENIIDESGMPKERFSAEFPKEGPSILRIQQVVRGDSAAYFCASSQPKVPYEQYFGPGTRLTVT.

The rearrangement uses TRBV7-2 and TRBJ2-1, with D perhaps TRBD1 or TRBD2 (5 bases each). Germline CDR1 SGHTA, CDR2 FQGNSA. The CDR3 length is 14 residues. Trimming pared 5 bases from V and 10 bases from J, leaving 18 bases between. CDR3 DNA sequence: TGTGCCAGCAGCGCCCAGGGACGGTCAAGCGAGCAGTTCTTC. Amino acids: CASSAQGRSSEQFF.

This chain links TRBV18 with TRBJ1-1; D gene unclear. V dropped 3 bases and J dropped 4 bases, with 12 bases sitting between them. The germline CDR1 and CDR2 sequences are KGHSH and LQKENI. There are 14 residues in the CDR3. In DNA form, the CDR3 reads TGTGCCAGCTCACCGGCCCCACGCGGCACTGAAGCTTTCTTT. It translates to CASSPAPRGTEAFF.

The chain has TRBV19 and TRBJ1-2; D may be TRBD1 (5 bases). Trimming took 10 bases from V and 3 from J, leaving 15 bases between them. Germline CDR1 and CDR2: LNHDA and SQIVND (reference sequence). The length of the CDR3 is 13 residues. DNA of the CDR3: TGTGCCACCACCCTACCGGGGGACTATGGCTACACCTTC. Its protein is CATTLPGDYGYTF.

The chain is built from TRBV28 and TRBJ2-7, with D uncertain. The CDR3 contains 12 residues. Germline CDR1 reads MDHEN; CDR2 reads SYDVKM. Deletions cut 6 bases from V and 3 bases from J, with 9 bases between. CDR3 in DNA: TGTGCCAGCAGCCTACTCAACTACGAGCAGTACTTC. Protein sequence: CASSLLNYEQYF.

The chain employs TRBV9 and TRBJ2-2, with 10 bases matching TRBD1. The trim removed 3 bases at V and 3 bases at J, leaving 5 bases unmatched. The CDR3 runs to 16 residues. Germline lookup yields CDR1 SGDLS and CDR2 YYNGEE. The CDR3 DNA reads as TGTGCCAGCAGCGCGCAGACAGGGGGCGACACCGGGGAGCTGTTTTTT. Translated: CASSAQTGGDTGELFF. Variable domain in full (rest from reference TRBV9 and TRBJ2-2): DSGVTQTPKHLITATGQRVTLRCSPRSGDLSVYWYQQSLDQGLQFLIQYYNGEERAKGNILERFSAQQFPDLHSELNLSSLELGDSALYFCASSAQTGGDTGELFFGEGSRLTVL.

The chain joins TRBV5-6 to TRBJ2-7, with TRBD1 identical over 9 bases. The germline gives CDR1 SGHDT, CDR2 YYEEEE. The CDR3 is 15 residues long. V lost 3 bases, J lost 3 bases, and 7 bases stayed unmatched. CDR3 coding DNA: TGTGCCAGCAGCTATATAACGACAGGGGGCTACGAGCAGTACTTC. It encodes CASSYITTGGYEQYF.

Only one count was recorded for this clone. V usage is TRBV10-1 and J usage is TRBJ1-1; D remains unclear. The CDR3 runs to 15 residues. Trimming shortened V by 3 bases and J by 5 bases, and 16 bases separated the two germline ends. In germline, CDR1 is WNHNN, CDR2 SYGVQD (reference sequence). This chain's CDR3 is CASSESYGSGTEAFF. CDR3 coding DNA: TGCGCCAGCAGTGAATCGTATGGATCTGGAACTGAAGCTTTCTTT.

The chain combines TRBV10-3 with TRBJ2-1, with 7 bases identical to TRBD2. This CDR3 has 14 residues. Looked up from germline, CDR1 is ENHRY and CDR2 is SYGVKD. Unmatched junction bases numbered 2, after V lost 2 bases and J lost 4 bases. The CDR3 sequence is CAISEREEYNEQFF. The CDR3 nucleotides are TGTGCCATCAGTGAGCGGGAGGAGTACAATGAGCAGTTCTTC.

The chain carries TRBV9 and TRBJ1-2; no clear D gene. Trimming took off 4 bases at V and 0 bases at J, with 13 bases between the two ends. The CDR3 loop spans 15 amino acids. Germline V gives CDR1 SGDLS, CDR2 YYNGEE. The CDR3 loop reads CASSPTRATNYGYTF. CDR3 nucleotides: TGTGCCAGCAGCCCCACCCGGGCTACTAACTATGGCTACACCTTC.

J is TRBJ2-3 and V is TRBV5-4; D may be TRBD1 or TRBD2 (5 bases each). V gave up 10 bases and J gave up 2 bases, with 17 bases separating them. This CDR3 contains 14 residues. The germline CDR1 and CDR2 sequences are SGHNT and YYREEE (reference sequence). The CDR3 DNA is TGTGCCTACCATTTGGGACCAAACACAGATACGCAGTATTTT. It specifies CAYHLGPNTDTQYF.